The 8 T cell receptor beta chains presented below share a single source sample, sequenced in a study of beta chain features in type 1 diabetes. The study's findings and limits: Shorter TCRB CDR3s, moderately but significantly so, marked every one of the four CD4+ subsets in Type 1 diabetes patients.

These receptors lack a known antigen. TCRB transcripts that were expressed got sequenced, as all of the isolated RNA had been reverse transcribed. Assay used: immunoSEQ multiplex PCR; TCRdb lists only in-frame clones, some missing. This sample has 200,000 to 300,000 clones, with roughly 21% found just once. Sequences were obtained from naive CD4+ T cells from blood. The source of these receptors is a woman in her forties with type 1 diabetes.

In its sample, this clone was seen a few times. This chain connects TRBV14 to TRBJ2-7, with D perhaps matching TRBD1 (5 bases). The V end was cut by 4 bases, the J end by 0 bases, with 13 bases between. The CDR3 contains 15 residues. Germline assignment: CDR1 SGHDN and CDR2 FVKESK. The CDR3 region is CASSRASQGSYEQYF. In DNA, the CDR3 is TGTGCCAGCAGCCGAGCATCGCAGGGCTCCTACGAGCAGTACTTC.

The CDR3 bases are TGTGCCAGTCGCCCCGCGGGTCACAATGAGCAGTTCTTC. Translation: CASRPAGHNEQFF. The chain employs TRBV19 and TRBJ2-1, with a weak D call TRBD2 (5 bases). V was shortened by 8 bases and J by 5 bases, with 13 bases between the two germline ends. The CDR3 length is 13 residues. Germline CDR1 reads LNHDA; CDR2 reads SQIVND (reference sequence).

For this clone: The same CDR3 can be traced to other DNA sequences in this sample. This chain connects TRBV5-1 to TRBJ2-7; 10 positions agree with TRBD2. The CDR3 consists of 14 residues. Per the germline V gene, CDR1 is SGHRS and CDR2 is YFSETQ. Losses at the gene ends were 5 bases for V and 1 base for J; bases not matched to a gene: 3. The CDR3 reads CASSRTSGSYEQYF. The DNA for the CDR3 is TGCGCCAGCAGTCGGACTAGCGGATCCTACGAGCAGTACTTC.

This clone was seen a few times. The chain has TRBV19 and TRBJ2-5; 8 bases agree with TRBD1. The ends lost 6 bases at V and 2 bases at J; junction bases unmatched: 2. The CDR3 extends over 13 amino acids. Looked up from germline, CDR1 is LNHDA and CDR2 is SQIVND (reference sequence). The CDR3 nucleotides read TGTGCCAGTAGCGACAGGGGTCAAGAGACCCAGTACTTC. It yields the protein CASSDRGQETQYF.

This rearrangement joins TRBV28 to TRBJ1-1, with D hard to call. Trimming removed 7 bases from V and 0 bases from J, with 9 bases in between. This CDR3 contains 13 residues. In germline, CDR1 is MDHEN, CDR2 SYDVKM. The CDR3 is CASILRVNTEAFF. The CDR3, as DNA: TGTGCCAGCATCCTCCGGGTGAACACTGAAGCTTTCTTT.

The chain carries TRBV7-2 and TRBJ1-1; 9 bases line up with TRBD1. In germline, CDR1 is SGHTA, CDR2 FQGNSA. CDR3 length: 16 residues. The ends lost 2 bases at V and 6 bases at J; junction bases unmatched: 10. Here the CDR3 reads CASSLIVGQGLAEAFF. The CDR3 region has the DNA TGTGCCAGCAGCTTAATTGTGGGACAGGGATTGGCTGAAGCTTTCTTT.

The chain couples TRBV15 to TRBJ2-3; TRBD2 agrees at 12 bases. Germline CDR1 and CDR2: LNHNV and YYDKDF (reference sequence). V lost 0 bases and J lost 8; bases outside the gene matches: 3. The CDR3 runs 15 residues. CDR3 amino acids: CATSRDLAGGLTQYF. The CDR3 DNA reads as TGTGCCACCAGCAGAGATCTAGCGGGGGGGCTTACGCAGTATTTT. Drawing the rest from reference TRBV15 and TRBJ2-3, the complete variable domain is DAMVIQNPRYQVTQFGKPVTLSCSQTLNHNVMYWYQQKSSQAPKLLFHYYDKDFNNEADTPDNFQSRRPNTSFCFLDIRSPGLGDTAMYLCATSRDLAGGLTQYFGPGTRLTVL.

The V gene is TRBV18, the J gene TRBJ2-7, with 8 bases identical to TRBD2. The germline V gene encodes CDR1 KGHSH and CDR2 LQKENI. After removal of 4 bases from V and 7 bases from J, the junction contained 3 bases not matched to a gene. The CDR3 is 12 residues long. The CDR3 DNA reads TGTGCCAGCTCACAGGGGACTAGAGAGCAGTACTTC. Translated, it gives CASSQGTREQYF.